A few counts support the clone carrying this T cell receptor (beta chain). The data belong to a study of blood T cells in healthy people across ages. Through a sample-barcoded 5' primer and a J-beta primer mix, a second PCR was run for about 6 to 12 cycles. CDR3-containing paired-end reads numbered at least 2.5 million in each sample. Using its own MiXCR run on the 5' RACE reads, TCRdb lists one record per CDR3 protein. The sample records 1.5 million to 2 million distinct CDR3 sequences, approximately 28% being singletons. Healthy individuals of Caucasian origin from Russia, aged about 6 to 95, served as donors. This TCR came from a woman aged 30 to 39 in good health. The sequencing input was blood.

The DNA for the CDR3 is TGTGCCAGCAGTAGGACTAGCGGCTTGGAGACCCAGTACTTC. Residues: CASSRTSGLETQYF. This chain connects TRBV2 to TRBJ2-7, with 10 positions matching TRBD2. Gene TRBJ2-5 matches the end of the DNA better, so the J call may be wrong. The CDR3 covers 14 residues. Germline values: CDR1 SNHLY, CDR2 FYNNEI.